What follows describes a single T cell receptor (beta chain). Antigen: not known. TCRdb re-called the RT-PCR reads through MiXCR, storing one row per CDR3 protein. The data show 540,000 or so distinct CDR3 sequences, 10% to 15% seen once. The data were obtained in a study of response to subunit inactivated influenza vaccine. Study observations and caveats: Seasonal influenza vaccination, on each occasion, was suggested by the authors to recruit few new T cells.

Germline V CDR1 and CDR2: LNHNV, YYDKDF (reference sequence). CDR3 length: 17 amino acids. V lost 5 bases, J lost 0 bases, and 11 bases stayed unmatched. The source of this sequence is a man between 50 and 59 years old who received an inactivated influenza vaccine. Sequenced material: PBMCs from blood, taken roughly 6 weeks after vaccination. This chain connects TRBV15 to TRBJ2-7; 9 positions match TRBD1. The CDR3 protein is CATSVLYRGRVSYEQYF. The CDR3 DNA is TGTGCCACCAGCGTCCTTTACAGGGGGCGCGTCTCCTACGAGCAGTACTTC.